Sequencing of this TCR beta chain was carried out in a study of CXCR3-negative and CXCR3-positive naive CD8 T cells. In germline, CDR1 is SGHVS, CDR2 FQNEAQ. This CDR3 contains 14 residues. Overall study findings and caveats: Memory cells differed in TRBV-TRBJ usage, but naive CXCR3-negative and CXCR3-positive cells had similar usage. TRB CDR3s of CXCR3-positive naive cells were more hydrophobic than those of CXCR3-negative naive cells.

UMI labels and 5' RACE were used to prepare the TRB cDNA libraries. Reprocessing the 5' RACE reads, TCRdb reports a single entry for every CDR3 protein and omits DNA. The sample is made up of some 53,000 distinct CDR3 sequences, and the top ten hold 0.56% of it. A word on this clonotype: The antigen remains unidentified.

The chain couples TRBV7-8 to TRBJ1-1; checking the TCRdb D call of TRBD1 is not possible without DNA. The sequence came from a human donor in good health. Some clones in this sample may be carry-over from other donors' samples. Material for sequencing was naive CXCR3+ CD8+ T cells from blood. Indicated subset: CD45RO-CCR7+CD27+CD95- naive CD8+ T cells expressing CXCR3 (TNR3+). CDR3 sequence: CASSSPLEGRVAFF.